This TCR beta chain was found in a study of post-analysis software for immune sequencing data. Study-level findings and limits: Controls showed lower frequencies than patients for several TRBV segments, and TRBV5-6, TRBV5-1 and TRBV20-1 were among these. Among multiple sclerosis patients, normalized Chao1 diversity was significantly below that of controls. Samples made in the same batch grouped tightly together by F measure.

The table lists this clonotype with a few counts. Antigen: not known. Libraries were made from TCR beta cDNA, and they carried unique molecular identifiers. Between roughly 1 and 10 million T cells gave rise to some 450,000 cDNA molecules. TCRdb ran MiXCR on the PCR reads and lists one entry per CDR3 protein. This table holds 400,000 to 500,000 distinct CDR3 sequences, over 30% found once. This CDR3 is built from 14 residues. CDR1 and CDR2 (germline): SGHVS, FQNEAQ. V lost 4 bases, J lost 4 bases, and 5 bases stayed unmatched. The sequencing sample was made of blood. The chain links TRBV7-8 to TRBJ1-2, with 8 bases that match TRBD1. This TCR derives from a girl between 2 and 10 years old with multiple sclerosis. This chain's CDR3 is CASSWGQDIYGYTF. The CDR3, as DNA: TGTGCCAGCAGCTGGGGACAGGACATCTATGGCTACACCTTC.